This T cell receptor beta chain was identified in a study of blood T cell repertoires in COVID-19. Study at large: The United States, Italy and Spain provided the acute and convalescent COVID-19 samples. Nucleic acid was either cDNA or gDNA, and it came from T cells, B-cell-depleted T cells, or PBMCs.

Per the original data handling: Amplification from reference gene primers served as the basis for estimated nucleated cell counts. Sequenced by immunoSEQ multiplex PCR; TCRdb stores in-frame clones only, minus some. From that table come the V and J calls and clone size; the DNA was used to work out D and trimming. The table shows approximately 140,000 clones, with roughly 80% occurring only once. The V and J ends lost 4 bases and 2 bases, in that order; junction bases with no gene match: 2. Germline assignment: CDR1 SGDLS and CDR2 YYNGEE. CDR3 size: 15 residues. The rearrangement links TRBV9 to TRBJ2-7; 14 bases match TRBD2. This clonotype was obtained from a man between 60 and 75 years old with acute or convalescent COVID-19. Sequenced sample: peripheral blood. Written as DNA, the CDR3 is TGTGCCAGCAGCCAGGGACTAGCGGGGGCCTACGAGCAGTACTTC. It is translated as CASSQGLAGAYEQYF.